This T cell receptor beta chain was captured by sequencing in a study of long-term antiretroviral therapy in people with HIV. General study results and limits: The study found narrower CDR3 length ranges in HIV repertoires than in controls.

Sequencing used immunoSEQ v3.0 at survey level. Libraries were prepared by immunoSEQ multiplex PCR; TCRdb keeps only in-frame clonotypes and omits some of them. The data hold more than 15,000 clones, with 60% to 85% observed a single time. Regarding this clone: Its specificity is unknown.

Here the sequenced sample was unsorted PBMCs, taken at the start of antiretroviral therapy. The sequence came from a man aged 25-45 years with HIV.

The CDR3 sequence is CATGLAQETQYF. CDR3 DNA: TGTGCCACAGGACTGGCCCAAGAGACCCAGTACTTC. V usage is TRBV19 and J usage is TRBJ2-5; a weak D match, TRBD2 (5 bases). This CDR3 comprises 12 residues. The V end was cut by 10 bases, the J end by 1 base, with 10 bases between. Germline assignment: CDR1 LNHDA and CDR2 SQIVND (reference sequence).